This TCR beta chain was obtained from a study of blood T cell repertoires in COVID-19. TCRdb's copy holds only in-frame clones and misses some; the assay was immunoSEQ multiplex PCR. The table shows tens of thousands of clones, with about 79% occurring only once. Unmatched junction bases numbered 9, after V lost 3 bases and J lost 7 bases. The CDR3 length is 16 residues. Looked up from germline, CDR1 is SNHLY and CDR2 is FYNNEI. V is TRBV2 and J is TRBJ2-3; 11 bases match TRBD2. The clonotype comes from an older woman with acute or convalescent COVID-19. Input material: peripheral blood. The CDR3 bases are TGTGCCAGCAGTGATACTAGCGGGGGTCGGGGCCATACGCAGTATTTT. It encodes CASSDTSGGRGHTQYF.